These 9 T cell receptor beta chains came from one sample sequenced in a study of blood T cell repertoires in COVID-19. The repertoire was sequenced with immunoSEQ multiplex PCR; TCRdb's copy has only in-frame clones and lacks some. Among approximately 270,000 clones listed, 70% to 85% were seen once. The sequenced sample was peripheral blood. Receptor source: a human donor with COVID-19, enrolled during active disease. The donor label of this sample is uncertain.

This rearrangement joins TRBV4-2 to TRBJ1-5, with 9 bases lining up with TRBD1. The J segment lost 7 bases and the V segment lost 3 bases, leaving 7 bases of the junction unmatched. The CDR3 loop spans 15 amino acids. Germline values: CDR1 LGHNA, CDR2 YNFKEQ. The DNA for the CDR3 is TGTGCCAGCAGCCAGTCGGGACAGGGAGAACAGCCCCAGCATTTT. Translation gives CASSQSGQGEQPQHF.

The chain recombines TRBV28 with TRBJ1-2, with 11 bases fitting TRBD1. This CDR3 contains 17 residues. Germline V CDR1 and CDR2: MDHEN, SYDVKM. The trim removed 5 bases at V and 5 bases at J, leaving 13 bases unmatched. Here the CDR3 DNA reads TGTGCCAGCAGTCTACCCTCGGACAGGGGGCGAAGGTATGGCTACACCTTC. This sequence encodes CASSLPSDRGRRYGYTF.

The V gene is TRBV5-6, the J gene TRBJ1-6; TRBD1 aligns across 10 bases. Germline CDR1 and CDR2: SGHDT and YYEEEE. V lost 4 bases and J lost 8; bases outside the gene matches: 6. The length of the CDR3 is 15 residues. Written as DNA, the CDR3 is TGTGCCAGCAGCGACCGACAGGGGGCAGATTCACCCCTCCACTTT. The encoded protein is CASSDRQGADSPLHF. Full variable domain (remainder filled in from reference TRBV5-6 and TRBJ1-6): DAGVTQSPTHLIKTRGQQVTLRCSPKSGHDTVSWYQQALGQGPQFIFQYYEEEERQRGNFPDRFSGHQFPNYSSELNVNALLLGDSALYLCASSDRQGADSPLHFGNGTRLTVT.

This chain links TRBV28 with TRBJ1-6; maybe TRBD1 (5 bases). The CDR3 extends over 17 amino acids. The V gene lost 6 bases and the J gene lost 0 bases, with 15 bases spanning the gap. The germline V gene has CDR1 MDHEN and CDR2 SYDVKM. CDR3: CASRTTAPSSYNSPLHF. The DNA of the CDR3 is TGTGCCAGCAGGACGACAGCCCCGAGCTCCTATAATTCACCCCTCCACTTT.

This clone occurred once. The genes are TRBV2 and TRBJ1-2, with D tentatively TRBD1 (5 bases). The CDR3 has 13 residues. Trimming left V 10 bases short and J 1 base short, with 13 bases between. Germline CDR1 SNHLY, CDR2 FYNNEI. The CDR3 DNA reads TGTGCCACAACAGGCGGCCTTAACTATGGCTACACCTTC. Protein sequence: CATTGGLNYGYTF. Supplemented by reference TRBV2 and TRBJ1-2, the full variable domain reads EPEVTQTPSHQVTQMGQEVILRCVPISNHLYFYWYRQILGQKVEFLVSFYNNEISEKSEIFDDQFSVERPDGSNFTLKIRSTKLEDSAMYFCATTGGLNYGYTFGSGTRLTVV.

The rearrangement uses TRBV29-1 and TRBJ1-1, with a weak D call TRBD1 (6 bases). V was pared by 4 bases and J by 1 base, with 7 bases between. The germline V gene has CDR1 SQVTM and CDR2 ANQGSEA. This CDR3 is 12 amino acids long. CDR3 amino acids: CSVGTANTEAFF. The CDR3 nucleotides are TGCAGCGTTGGGACAGCGAACACTGAAGCTTTCTTT.

The chain couples TRBV7-2 to TRBJ1-6; no firm D call. Germline CDR1 SGHTA, CDR2 FQGNSA. Trimming cost V 3 bases and J 10 bases, with 7 bases left between them. The CDR3 covers 12 residues. The CDR3 loop reads CASSFLQSPLHF. The DNA of the CDR3 is TGTGCCAGCAGCTTCCTCCAGTCACCCCTCCACTTT. Filled out from reference TRBV7-2 and TRBJ1-6, the complete variable domain reads GAGVSQSPSNKVTEKGKDVELRCDPISGHTALYWYRQSLGQGLEFLIYFQGNSAPDKSGLPSDRFSAERTGGSVSTLTIQRTQQEDSAVYLCASSFLQSPLHFGNGTRLTVT.

J is TRBJ1-5 and V is TRBV28, with TRBD1 matching 7 bases. V was pared by 4 bases and J by 4 bases, with 1 base of the junction left unmatched. Germline assignment: CDR1 MDHEN and CDR2 SYDVKM. The CDR3 length is 13 residues. The CDR3, as DNA: TGTGCCAGCAGTTCAGGGGGTAATCAGCCCCAGCATTTT. Amino acid sequence: CASSSGGNQPQHF.

The chain recombines TRBV7-9 with TRBJ2-7; D call uncertain. Germline CDR1 and CDR2: SEHNR and FQNEAQ (reference sequence). This CDR3 contains 15 residues. The V end lost 3 bases, the J end lost 3 bases, and 15 bases lay between the germline ends. CDR3 amino acids: CASSFRGLDDYEQYF. DNA for the CDR3: TGTGCCAGCAGCTTCCGTGGCCTAGATGACTACGAGCAGTACTTC. Combining the CDR3 with reference TRBV7-9 and TRBJ2-7 gives the whole variable domain DTGVSQNPRHKITKRGQNVTFRCDPISEHNRLYWYRQTLGQGPEFLTYFQNEAQLEKSRLLSDRFSAERPKGSFSTLEIQRTEQGDSAMYLCASSFRGLDDYEQYFGPGTRLTVT.